This T cell receptor beta chain stems from a study of human T cells and chemical hapten exposure. This CDR3 has 20 residues. Trimming took off 5 bases at V and 3 bases at J, with 33 bases between the two ends. Per the germline V gene, CDR1 is SQVTM and CDR2 is ANQGSEA. Individual cDNA molecules received unique molecular identifiers in the library. As processed by the authors: The median was about 100,000 TCRs per sample, ranging roughly 23,224 to 690,600. MiXCR, applied by TCRdb to the RACE reads, yields one record per CDR3 protein. Here the V and J calls rest on TCRdb's processing, not on the authors' analysis. Of about 82,000 distinct CDR3 sequences in the sample, less than 8% were seen once. Regarding the study as a whole: Sensitizing to DPC left TCRs with a frequency above 1 in 1000 unaltered.

This clonotype was detected ten times or more. Its antigen remains unknown. The sample's time point: patch test 2, 6 weeks after DPC sensitization. Regarding treatment: therapeutic diphenylcyclopropenone sensitization with weekly scalp DPC. Total RNA came from unfractionated whole blood. The V and J genes are TRBV29-1 and TRBJ2-3; D gene unclear. The origin of this receptor is a woman aged 25 to 39 with alopecia areata. Some clones in this sample may be carry-over from other donors' samples. Sequences were derived from whole blood, sampled in connection with sensitization to the hapten diphenylcyclopropenone (DPC). The CDR3 sequence is CSVRPIQPRFLDESTDTQYF. CDR3 in DNA: TGCAGCGTTCGTCCTATCCAACCTAGATTTCTAGACGAGTCAACAGATACGCAGTATTTT.